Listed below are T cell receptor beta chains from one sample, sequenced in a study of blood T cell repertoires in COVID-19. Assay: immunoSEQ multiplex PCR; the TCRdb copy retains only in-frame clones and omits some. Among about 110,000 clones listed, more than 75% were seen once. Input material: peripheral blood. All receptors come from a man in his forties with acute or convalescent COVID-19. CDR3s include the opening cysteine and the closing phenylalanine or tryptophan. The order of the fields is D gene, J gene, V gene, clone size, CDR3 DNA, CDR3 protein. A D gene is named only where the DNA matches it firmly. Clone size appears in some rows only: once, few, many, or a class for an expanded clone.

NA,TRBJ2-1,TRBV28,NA,TGTGCCAGCAGGATCCCCCTAGCTGGACCCTACAATGAGCAGTTCTTC,CASRIPLAGPYNEQFF
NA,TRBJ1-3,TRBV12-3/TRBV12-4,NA,TGTGCCAGCAGCCAGGGAAACACCATATATTTT,CASSQGNTIYF
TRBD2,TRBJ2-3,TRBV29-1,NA,TGCAGCGTTACCCGGACTAGCGGGAGGTCGACAGATACGCAGTATTTT,CSVTRTSGRSTDTQYF
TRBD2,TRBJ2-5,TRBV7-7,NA,TGTGCTAGCAGCTTAAATAGCGGGGAATCCCAAGAGACCCAGTACTTC,CASSLNSGESQETQYF
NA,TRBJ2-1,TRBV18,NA,TGTGCCAGCTCACCGACTCCGAGCTCCTACAATGAGCAGTTCTTC,CASSPTPSSYNEQFF
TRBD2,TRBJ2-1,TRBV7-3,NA,TGTGCCAGCAGCCTCACCGGGACTAGCGGCAATGAGCAGTTCTTC,CASSLTGTSGNEQFF
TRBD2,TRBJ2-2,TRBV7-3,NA,TGTGCCAGCAGCTTAATACCGGGACTAGCGGGAGTCACCGGGGAGCTGTTTTTT,CASSLIPGLAGVTGELFF
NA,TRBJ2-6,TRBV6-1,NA,TGTGCCAGCAGTGAAGGCGGCTCTGGGGCCAACGTCCTGACTTTC,CASSEGGSGANVLTF
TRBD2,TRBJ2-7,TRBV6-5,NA,TGTGCCAGCAGTACTAGCGGGAGGGCCTTCGGCGAGCAGTACTTC,CASSTSGRAFGEQYF
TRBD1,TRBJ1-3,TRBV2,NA,TGTGCCAGCTCGACGAGACAGGGCGGAAACACCATATATTTT,CASSTRQGGNTIYF
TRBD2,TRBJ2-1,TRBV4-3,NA,TGCGCCAGCAGGACTAGCGGGGGGGCCCGAGGGAGTGAGCAGTTCTTC,CASRTSGGARGSEQFF
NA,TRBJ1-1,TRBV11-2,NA,TGTGCCAGCAGCTCTCCCGGGACTCTTAACACTGAAGCTTTCTTT,CASSSPGTLNTEAFF
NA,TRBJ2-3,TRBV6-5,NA,TGTGCCAGCAGTTACTCCGCGGGGGGACAGGATACGCAGTATTTT,CASSYSAGGQDTQYF
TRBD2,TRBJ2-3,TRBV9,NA,TGTGCCAGCAGCGTCGGACTAGCGAGCACAGATACGCAGTATTTT,CASSVGLASTDTQYF
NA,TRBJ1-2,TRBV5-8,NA,TGTGCCAGCCCCGCGAGGGGGGGGCGCAACTATGGCTACACCTTC,CASPARGGRNYGYTF
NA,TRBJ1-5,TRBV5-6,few,TGTGCCAGCAGCTTGCCCCATGTTCCGGAGGGAAATAGCAATCAGCCCCAGCATTTT,CASSLPHVPEGNSNQPQHF
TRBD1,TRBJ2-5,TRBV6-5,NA,TGTGCCAGCAGTTCCGGGACAGGGGCTAGGGAGACCCAGTACTTC,CASSSGTGARETQYF
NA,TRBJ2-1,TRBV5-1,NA,TGCGCCAGCACCGTAGCGGAGAGCTCCTACAATGAGCAGTTCTTC,CASTVAESSYNEQFF
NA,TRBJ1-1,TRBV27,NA,TGTGCCAGCAGTAGGGGCCAAGGACGTGAAGCTTTCTTT,CASSRGQGREAFF
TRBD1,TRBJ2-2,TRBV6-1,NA,TGTGCCAGCAGTGACCGACAGGGGGTCGCCGGGGAGCTGTTTTTT,CASSDRQGVAGELFF
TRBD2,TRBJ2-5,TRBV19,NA,TGTGCCACCGCCCCTCTAGCGGGAGCGGAGACCCAGTACTTC,CATAPLAGAETQYF
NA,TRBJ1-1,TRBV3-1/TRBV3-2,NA,TGTGCCAGCAGCCAAGCCCCAGGGGAAGCTTTCTTT,CASSQAPGEAFF
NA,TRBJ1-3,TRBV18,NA,TGTGCCAGCTCACCAGAGACAGGCTCTGGAAACACCATATATTTT,CASSPETGSGNTIYF
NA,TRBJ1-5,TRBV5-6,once,TGTGCCAGCAGCCTCCGAGGGGGTTATAGCAATCAGCCCCAGCATTTT,CASSLRGGYSNQPQHF
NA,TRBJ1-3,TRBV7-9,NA,TGTGCCAGCAGAGAACAGGGCTCTGGAAACACCATATATTTT,CASREQGSGNTIYF
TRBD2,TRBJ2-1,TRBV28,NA,TGTGCCAGCCTTACGGGGGGAGGTGATGAGCAGTTCTTC,CASLTGGGDEQFF
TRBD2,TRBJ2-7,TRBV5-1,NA,TGCGCCAGCAGCTTAGGGACTAGCGGGATTACCTACGAGCAGTACTTC,CASSLGTSGITYEQYF
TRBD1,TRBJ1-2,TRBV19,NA,TGTGCCAGTAGTTTCTCTCCGGACAGGGCGGATGGCTACACCTTC,CASSFSPDRADGYTF
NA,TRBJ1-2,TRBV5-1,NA,TGCGCCAGCAGCTTGGAGGGGTTTAACTATGGCTACACCTTC,CASSLEGFNYGYTF
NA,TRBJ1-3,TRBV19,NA,TGTGCCAGTAGGGCAGGGCGCTCTGGAAACACCATATATTTT,CASRAGRSGNTIYF
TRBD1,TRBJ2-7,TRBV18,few,TGTGCCAGCTCACGGGGACAGGGATATGACGAGCAGTACTTC,CASSRGQGYDEQYF
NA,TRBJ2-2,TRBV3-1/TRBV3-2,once,TGTGCCAGCAGCCAATGGGGGGAGATCGGGGAGCTGTTTTTT,CASSQWGEIGELFF
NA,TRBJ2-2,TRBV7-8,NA,TGTGCCAGCAGCTACAGGAACACCGGGGAGCTGTTTTTT,CASSYRNTGELFF
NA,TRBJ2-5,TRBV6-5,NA,TGTGCCAGCAGTTCCTCCGGGGGAGAGACCCAGTACTTC,CASSSSGGETQYF
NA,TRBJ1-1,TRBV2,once,TGTGCCAGCAGTGACTCTGAAGCTTTCTTT,CASSDSEAFF
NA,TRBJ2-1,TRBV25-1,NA,TGTGCCAGCAGTGAAATTTCCTCCTCCTACAATGAGCAGTTCTTC,CASSEISSSYNEQFF
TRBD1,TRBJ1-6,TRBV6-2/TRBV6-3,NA,TGTGCCAGCAGTCTAGGACAGGGTTATCGATCACCCCTCCACTTT,CASSLGQGYRSPLHF
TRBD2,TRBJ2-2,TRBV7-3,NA,TGTGCCAGCAGCTTGCTAGCGGGAGGGCCCGGGGAGCTGTTTTTT,CASSLLAGGPGELFF
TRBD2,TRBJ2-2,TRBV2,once,TGTGCCAGCAGTGGCCGGATGGGAGGGGCGAACACCGGGGAGCTGTTTTTT,CASSGRMGGANTGELFF
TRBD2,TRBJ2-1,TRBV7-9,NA,TGTGCCAGCAGCTTAGTCGGACTAGCGGGAGGGCACAGGGGCAATGAGCAGTTCTTC,CASSLVGLAGGHRGNEQFF
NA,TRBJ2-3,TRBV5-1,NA,TGCGCCAGCAGCTTCAACACAGATACGCAGTATTTT,CASSFNTDTQYF
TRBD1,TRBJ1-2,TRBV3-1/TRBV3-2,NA,TGTGCCAGCAGCCAAGCGACCTCTGAGGGCAGGGGGTACTATGGCTACACCTTC,CASSQATSEGRGYYGYTF
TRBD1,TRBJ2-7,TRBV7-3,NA,TGTGCCAGCAGCCTTTCAACAGGGGGCGAGCAGTACTTC,CASSLSTGGEQYF
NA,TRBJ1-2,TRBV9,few,TGTGCCAGCAGCGTAACAGGGACTAACTATGGCTACACCTTC,CASSVTGTNYGYTF
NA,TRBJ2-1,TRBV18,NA,TGTGCCAGCTCACCATACTCCGGGGGCAATGAGCAGTTCTTC,CASSPYSGGNEQFF
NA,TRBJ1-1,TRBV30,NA,TGTGCCTGGAGTGTTTTGCAGGAAGCTTTCTTT,CAWSVLQEAFF
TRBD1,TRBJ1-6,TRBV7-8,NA,TGTGCCAGCAGCGCACGAAAGGACAGGGTAGAAAATTCACCCCTCCACTTT,CASSARKDRVENSPLHF
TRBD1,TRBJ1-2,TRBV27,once,TGTGCCAGCAGACCCCCTGGGGGGACAGCCGGGAACTATGGCTACACCTTC,CASRPPGGTAGNYGYTF
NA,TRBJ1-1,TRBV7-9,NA,TGTGCCAGCAGAGAAGTAGTAAACACTGAAGCTTTCTTT,CASREVVNTEAFF